This T cell receptor beta chain was sequenced in a study of shared clonotypes between healthy human individuals. CDR1 is MDHEN, CDR2 SYDVKM, per germline. There are 12 residues in the CDR3. V lost 4 bases to trimming and J lost 5 bases, with 9 bases between them. Each subset's genomic DNA was shared equally among a number of immunoSEQ plates. Sequenced by immunoSEQ multiplex PCR; TCRdb stores in-frame clones only, minus some. The sample includes roughly 650,000 clones, about 96% of them seen just once. The naive CD8 population came from CD45RO-negative cells selected for CCR7, without terminally differentiated effector memory CD45RA+ cells.

Sequenced material: naive CD8+ T cells sorted from blood. J is TRBJ2-7 and V is TRBV28, with D possibly TRBD1 on 5 matching bases. The clonotype originates from a woman in her twenties or thirties in good health. The CDR3 DNA reads TGTGCCAGCAGTTCCAGGGTAAACGAGCAGTACTTC. It is translated as CASSSRVNEQYF.